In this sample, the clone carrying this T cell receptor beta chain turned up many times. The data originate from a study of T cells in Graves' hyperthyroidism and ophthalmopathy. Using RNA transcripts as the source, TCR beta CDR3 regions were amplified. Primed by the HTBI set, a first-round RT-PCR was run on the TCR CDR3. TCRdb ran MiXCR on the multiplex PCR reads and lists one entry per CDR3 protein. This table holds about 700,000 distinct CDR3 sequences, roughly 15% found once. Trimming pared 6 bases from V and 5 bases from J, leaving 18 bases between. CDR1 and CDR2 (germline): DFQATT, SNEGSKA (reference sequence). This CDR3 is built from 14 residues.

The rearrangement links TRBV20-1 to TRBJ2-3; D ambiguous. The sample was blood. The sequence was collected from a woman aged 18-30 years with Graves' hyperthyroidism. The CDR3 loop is CSADPPGARDTQYF. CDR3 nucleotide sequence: TGCAGTGCCGACCCGCCGGGCGCCCGAGATACGCAGTATTTT.